This TCR beta chain was documented in a study of T cell responses to AZD1222 COVID-19 vaccine. Study findings and constraints: Spike-wide coverage was observed for vaccine-associated CD4 TCRs, with dominant responses at 160-218 and 743-854.

As for this clone: As yet, its antigen is unknown.

V was shortened by 1 base and J by 1 base, with 10 bases between the two germline ends. This CDR3 has 15 residues. Germline V gene lookup returns CDR1 SGHNT and CDR2 YYREEE (reference sequence). Method: immunoSEQ multiplex PCR; TCRdb's copy keeps in-frame clones and lacks some. The sample lists about 90,000 clones, around nine tenths occurring once. This chain connects TRBV5-4 to TRBJ2-3; the D call may be TRBD1 or TRBD2 (6 bases each). The source of this sequence is an adult in good health. Specimen: peripheral blood, collected on day 0 of MenACWY control vaccination. In nucleotides, the CDR3 is TGTGCCAGCAGCTTGTGGGGGGCAGGCACAGATACGCAGTATTTT. Encoded protein: CASSLWGAGTDTQYF.